Listed below are T cell receptor beta chains from one sample, sequenced in a study of T-cell reconstitution after alpha-beta-depleted transplantation in children. Via MiXCR, TCRdb re-called the PCR reads, giving one row per CDR3 protein. The profile shows some 640,000 distinct CDR3 sequences, around 16% of them singletons. Sequences were derived from PBMCs from the stem cell graft donor, sampled from the stem cell graft. These TCRs come from a human donor who donated a stem cell graft to a child with acute myeloid leukemia. Each CDR3 is given with its conserved first and last residue.

v_call cdr3_length cdr3_aa
TRBV7-9 14 CASSADSVNQPQHF
TRBV10-3 16 CAISGRTSGGTDTQYF
TRBV12-2 16 CASRLRRSSSGNTIYF
TRBV20-1 14 CSARGLASFDEQYF
TRBV5-1 17 CASSPGTGTGTNSPLHF
TRBV24-1 17 CATSAPAGQGYYNEQFF
TRBV27 14 CASSPNPGYTEAFF
TRBV6-5 14 CASSHPGQKTPVHF
TRBV5-1 15 CASSLGGRMNTEAFF
TRBV20-1 15 CSATLGSGRNQPQHF
TRBV27 14 CASSPTGNLYEQYF
TRBV12-3/TRBV12-4 13 CASSIGQFYEQYF
TRBV5-1 14 CASKRTGTQTEAFF
TRBV10-3 15 CATDPGQDNTGELFF
TRBV20-1 11 CSARSGYEQYF
TRBV4-1 15 CASSQDSGDPYEQYF
TRBV7-2 15 CASSSQGRYLGEQYF
TRBV18 22 CASSPQTTAGTSGGGSYNEQFF
TRBV4-2 13 CASSQEAEETQYF
TRBV20-1 12 CSAGDRGNEQYF
TRBV5-5 15 CASSTWGAARTEAFF
TRBV6-2/TRBV6-3 15 CASSTLRGTTGELFF
TRBV15 12 CATSRETDGYTF